This T cell receptor beta chain was documented in a study of response to subunit inactivated influenza vaccine (dated by TCRdb to 2017 to 2018). General notes on the study: Deep quantitative T cell receptor repertoire profiling was used in the study to track responses to a trivalent subunit inactivated influenza vaccine.

Sequences KGHDR (CDR1) and SFDVKD (CDR2) are obtained from the germline V gene. Deletion took 2 bases off V and 7 bases off J, with a span of 14 bases between the germline ends. The CDR3 contains 15 residues, cysteine and phenylalanine counted. The retained sequence is limited to the CDR3, 45 bases, with the frame set at the first base. Only a few counts were recorded for this clonotype. It has no known antigen specificity. No much larger clonotype is one base removed from it; base qualities were not supplied. The library was produced with RT-PCR. The sequencing machine was an Illumina HiSeq 2500. The raw public data were reprocessed by TCRdb itself: fastp quality trimming at Q25, MiXCR clonotype calling, in-frame beta chains only. Each entry merges the rows of one CDR3 protein and shows their most common DNA and genes. The sample table shows 540,000 or so distinct CDR3 sequences, and 13% are seen once. The ten largest account for 10% to 15% of the sample.

Study-wide findings and limitations: According to the authors, only a limited number of new T cells may be recruited by each seasonal influenza vaccination.

The time point label on this specimen signifies: 45 days after influenza vaccine administration. The source was PBMCs from blood, collected roughly 45 days after vaccination. The receptor chain draws on TRBV24-1 and TRBJ2-1; possibly the D gene is TRBD2, per 6 matching bases. This receptor was identified in a man in his forties or fifties who received an inactivated influenza vaccine. Donor details come from another sample of the same person, matched by shared clones. The nucleotide sequence is given as TGTGCCACCAGTGATTGGAGGGGAATTGAGAATGAGCAGTTCTTC. Translation gives CATSDWRGIENEQFF.